This T cell receptor (beta chain) was obtained from a study of blood T cell repertoires in COVID-19. This clone was seen just once. V was shortened by 6 bases and J by 6 bases, with 17 bases between the two germline ends. Germline assignment: CDR1 LGHDT and CDR2 YNNKEL (reference sequence). There are 14 residues in the CDR3. This table comes from immunoSEQ multiplex PCR, and its TCRdb copy is limited to in-frame clones, with some not included. In the table there are some 190,000 clones, approximately 89% of which are singletons. The receptor's source is a woman aged 40 to 50 with acute COVID-19. The chain is built from TRBV3-1 (or the pseudogene TRBV3-2) and TRBJ2-5; D possibly corresponds to TRBD1 (7 bases). The material sequenced was PBMCs or T cells enriched from blood (not recorded which). CDR3 residues: CASRSVTGRKTQYF. The CDR3 DNA reads as TGTGCCAGCAGGTCCGTGACAGGGAGGAAGACCCAGTACTTC.